Following are 5 T cell receptor beta chains from one sample sequenced in a study of T cell repertoires in cytomegalovirus infection (dated by TCRdb to the late 2010s). In the paper's terms, the treatment or condition label means: in vitro stimulation with specific CMV peptide epitopes to enrich CMV-specific T cells. No antigen has been assigned to these receptors. Sequencing used an Illumina HiSeq 1500. The public reads were quality trimmed at Q25 with fastp and then assembled into clones with MiXCR by TCRdb, keeping productive beta chains. Each record represents a unique CDR3 protein, reported with the most common genes and DNA among its rows. Present in this sample are 640,000 or so distinct CDR3 sequences, about 30% of which were seen just once. The ten top clones hold about 18% of the sample. The input for sequencing was cultured PBMCs, taken from culture after CMV antigen stimulation. These receptors were collected from a human donor in good health (CMV status not recorded). Some clones in this sample may be carry-over from other donors' samples.

To note about this clonotype: The final CDR3 position lacks the conserved phenylalanine or tryptophan, pointing to a likely read error. J is TRBJ2-5 and V is TRBV7-2; TRBD2 might be the D (6 bases). Germline-derived CDR1 and CDR2 are SGHTA and FQGNSA. The CDR3 loop spans 18 amino acids. V gave up 5 bases and J gave up 0 bases, with 22 bases separating them. CDR3 nucleotides: TGTGCCAGCAGCAAAGGAGGGTCCCATGGACCGTACCAAGAGACCCAGTACTCC. Translation gives CASSKGGSHGPYQETQYS.

This clonotype was observed a few times. The genes are TRBV28 and TRBJ2-5, with 8 bases that match TRBD2. Losses at the gene ends were 8 bases for V and 5 bases for J; bases not matched to a gene: 7. The CDR3 length is 13 residues. Looked up from germline, CDR1 is MDHEN and CDR2 is SYDVKM. CDR3 loop: CASVRGGEETQYF. CDR3 coding DNA: TGTGCCAGCGTACGGGGGGGAGAGGAGACCCAGTACTTC.

This clonotype was seen a few times. The V and J genes are TRBV18 and TRBJ1-3; the D gene is possibly TRBD1 (5 bases). Germline V lookup: CDR1 KGHSH, CDR2 LQKENI. Trimming cost V 1 base and J 0 bases, with 7 bases left between them. This CDR3 is built from 15 residues. CDR3 amino acids: CASSPRTRSGNTIYF. Here the CDR3 DNA reads TGTGCCAGCTCACCACGGACACGCTCTGGAAACACCATATATTTT.

This clonotype has more than one count but fewer than ten. The rearrangement links TRBV7-2 to TRBJ1-2, with D possibly matching TRBD1 (5 bases). CDR1 and CDR2 from the germline V gene are SGHTA and FQGNSA. The germline V and J ends were trimmed by 5 bases and 4 bases, with 11 bases remaining between them. The CDR3 has 13 amino acids. CDR3 in amino acids: CASSRPGTYGYTF. In DNA, the CDR3 is TGTGCCAGCAGCCGCCCAGGGACCTATGGCTACACCTTC.

The chain links TRBV25-1 to TRBJ2-3, with D uncertain. There are 16 residues in the CDR3. The germline V and J ends were trimmed by 3 bases and 2 bases, with 15 bases remaining between them. The germline gives CDR1 MGHDK, CDR2 SYGVNS. The CDR3 reads CASSEVGLVNTDTQYF. The CDR3 coding sequence is TGTGCCAGCAGTGAGGTTGGGTTGGTGAACACAGATACGCAGTATTTT.